This T cell receptor (beta chain) derives from a study of blood T cell repertoires in COVID-19. For the study at large: Samples came from the United States, Italy and Spain, spanning acute and convalescent COVID-19. The analysed material was cDNA or gDNA that came from T cells, B-cell-depleted T cells, or PBMCs.

Per the germline V gene, CDR1 is LGHDT and CDR2 is YNNKEL (reference sequence). This CDR3 spans 18 amino acids. V gave up 3 bases and J gave up 4 bases, with 22 bases separating them. As handled by the study authors: Reference gene primer amplification gave estimated nucleated cell counts. Produced via immunoSEQ multiplex PCR; TCRdb's table is partial and in-frame only. V, J and clone size are taken as reported in that table, and D and trimming were inferred from the DNA itself. The table records some 85,000 clones, 80% of them present only once. The TCR sequence derives from a woman older than 75 with acute or convalescent COVID-19. The V gene is TRBV3-1 (or the pseudogene TRBV3-2), the J gene TRBJ2-1; possible D gene TRBD2, 6 bases. The material sequenced was peripheral blood. The CDR3: CASSHVLGLSGRYNEQFF. In DNA form, the CDR3 reads TGTGCCAGCAGCCATGTTTTGGGCCTCTCGGGGAGGTACAATGAGCAGTTCTTC.